The 22 T cell receptor beta chains in this list originate from one sample, sequenced in a study of blood T cells in healthy people across ages. A second PCR of 7 to 11 cycles used a sample-barcoded 5' primer and a J-beta primer mix. Each CDR3 protein gets one entry after TCRdb re-called the 5' RACE reads with MiXCR. The table has around 1,100,000 distinct CDR3 sequences, roughly two fifths seen once. Source material: blood. Every receptor here comes from a man aged 18 to 29 in good health.

The chain couples TRBV2 to TRBJ1-2; D is possibly TRBD1 (6 bases). This CDR3 comprises 15 residues. V was trimmed by 3 bases and J by 4 bases, leaving 15 bases between them. Germline-derived CDR1 and CDR2 are SNHLY and FYNNEI. CDR3 residues: CASSEHRALSYGYTF. DNA of the CDR3: TGTGCCAGCAGTGAGCACAGGGCTCTTTCCTATGGCTACACCTTC.

This clonotype has a handful of counts. This sequence joins TRBV4-1 and TRBJ1-1, with TRBD1 as a possible D gene (5 bases). Trimming removed 5 bases at V and 1 base at J, with 11 bases between. Germline values: CDR1 MGHRA, CDR2 YSYEKL. The CDR3 is made up of 14 amino acids. The CDR3 DNA follows: TGCGCCAGCAGCGTTGGGACGGAGAACACTGAAGCTTTCTTT. It translates to CASSVGTENTEAFF.

Comment on this clonotype: Mismatch with germline at one junction end may stem from a read error. The V call is TRBV6-5, the J call TRBJ2-1, with D perhaps matching TRBD1 (6 bases). CDR3 length equals 14 residues. CDR1 is MNHEY and CDR2 is SVGAGI in the germline V gene. CDR3 nucleotides: TGTGCCAGCAGTGACTCGCCAGGGGCGTACGAGCAGTTCTTC. This sequence encodes CASSDSPGAYEQFF.

This rearrangement joins TRBV4-3 to TRBJ1-3, with D possibly TRBD1 on 5 matching bases. The CDR3 length is 16 residues. Between the trimmed V and J ends, which lost 0 bases and 2 bases, there was a span of 11 bases. Germline V gene lookup returns CDR1 LGHNA and CDR2 YSLEER. The CDR3 DNA sequence: TGCGCCAGCAGCCAAGACTCCACAGGTACTGGAAACACCATATATTTT. This codes for CASSQDSTGTGNTIYF.

A few counts support this clonotype. This chain uses TRBV5-1 with TRBJ1-2; D might be TRBD1 (6 bases). Germline V CDR1 and CDR2: SGHRS, YFSETQ. With 4 bases removed from V and 5 bases from J, the gap between germline ends came to 12 bases. The CDR3 is made up of 13 amino acids. The CDR3 region is CASSPDREYGYTF. CDR3 in DNA: TGCGCCAGCAGCCCGGACAGAGAATATGGCTACACCTTC.

This clonotype was detected only a few times. V gene TRBV4-3 combines with J gene TRBJ1-2, with no clear D. V was pared by 0 bases and J by 3 bases, with 11 bases between. Per the germline V gene, CDR1 is LGHNA and CDR2 is YSLEER. The CDR3 length is 15 residues. CDR3 sequence reads: CASSQDDSADYGYTF. The CDR3 DNA reads TGCGCCAGCAGCCAAGACGACTCAGCAGACTATGGCTACACCTTC.

This clonotype came up a few times. V gene TRBV7-2 combines with J gene TRBJ2-2; D is uncertain. Germline V CDR1 and CDR2: SGHTA, FQGNSA. The CDR3 has 15 residues. Trimming took 0 bases from V and 0 from J, leaving 5 bases between them. CDR3 sequence reads: CASSLASPNTGELFF. The CDR3 nucleotides are TGTGCCAGCAGCTTAGCTAGCCCGAACACCGGGGAGCTGTTTTTT.

The V call is TRBV12-5, the J call TRBJ2-1; the match to TRBD2 covers 7 bases. CDR1 and CDR2 (germline): LGHNT, FRNRAP. The CDR3 runs 17 residues. Germline trimming cut 3 bases from V and 5 bases from J; bases unmatched to any gene: 13. The CDR3 nucleotides are TGTGCTAGTGGTTTCATGACTAGCCCTAAAGATCACAATGAGCAGTTCTTC. It yields the protein CASGFMTSPKDHNEQFF.

Note on this clonotype: Germline is not matched at one junction end, which may reflect a read error. The chain couples TRBV29-1 to TRBJ1-1; weak D call: TRBD1 (5 bases). The length of the CDR3 is 14 residues. The germline V gene has CDR1 SQVTM and CDR2 ANQGSEA. The CDR3 nucleotides are TGCGGCGTTGAGATCGGGGGGGACCACGCTGAAGCTTTCTTT. Residues: CGVEIGGDHAEAFF.

This clonotype has only a few counts. The chain has TRBV5-1 and TRBJ2-5, with TRBD1 as a possible D gene (5 bases). Trimming removed 4 bases from V and 1 base from J, with 11 bases in between. CDR1 and CDR2 (germline): SGHRS, YFSETQ. There are 14 residues in the CDR3. The CDR3 DNA reads as TGCGCCAGCAGCCGGATCGACAGCCAAGAGACCCAGTACTTC. It translates to CASSRIDSQETQYF.

This chain uses TRBV6-5 with TRBJ2-7; D gene uncertain. V shed 10 bases and J shed 3 bases, with 7 bases lying between them. The CDR3 consists of 10 residues. Germline loops: CDR1 MNHEY, CDR2 SVGAGI. The CDR3 sequence is CATGFYEQYF. The CDR3 DNA follows: TGTGCCACCGGTTTCTACGAGCAGTACTTC.

Turning to this clonotype: It is likely a read error: a sequence one base away is far more abundant. The chain uses TRBV5-1 and TRBJ2-5, with D hard to call. V dropped 0 bases and J dropped 13 bases, with 13 bases sitting between them. The CDR3 sequence is 12 residues long. Germline V gives CDR1 SGHRS, CDR2 YFSETQ. The CDR3 bases are TGCGCCAGCAGCTTGGACGGCTACGAGCTGTACTTC. Translated: CASSLDGYELYF.

This clonotype was found a few times. J is TRBJ2-5 and V is TRBV5-1; TRBD1 aligns across 8 bases. CDR3 length: 17 amino acids. CDR1 SGHRS and CDR2 YFSETQ come from the germline V gene. J was trimmed by 1 base and V by 0 bases; bases with no gene match: 8. CDR3 protein: CASSLVGQGRLQETQYF. The CDR3 DNA follows: TGCGCCAGCAGCTTGGTAGGACAGGGAAGACTCCAAGAGACCCAGTACTTC.

This clonotype was seen a handful of times. The genes are TRBV7-3 and TRBJ2-3; 9 nucleotides agree with TRBD2. Trimming removed 3 bases from V and 4 bases from J; junction bases left unmatched: 8. Germline V gene lookup returns CDR1 SGHTA and CDR2 FQGTGA. The CDR3 runs to 16 residues. This CDR3 is CASSFSGGGAADTQYF. CDR3 coding DNA: TGTGCCAGCAGCTTTAGTGGCGGGGGGGCGGCAGATACGCAGTATTTT.

The genes are TRBV3-1 and TRBJ2-2, with D uncertain. This CDR3 spans 14 amino acids. Trimming cost V 0 bases and J 6 bases, with 8 bases left between them. Germline V gene lookup returns CDR1 LGHDT and CDR2 YNNKEL (reference sequence). CDR3 coding DNA: TGTGCCAGCAGCCAAGATATGAGGCCCGGGGAGCTGTTTTTT. It translates to CASSQDMRPGELFF.

This clonotype has just a few counts. This chain uses TRBV4-1 with TRBJ2-4; TRBD1 aligns across 10 bases. Germline assignment: CDR1 MGHRA and CDR2 YSYEKL. The CDR3 totals 18 residues. V lost 4 bases and J lost 3; bases outside the gene matches: 12. The chain's CDR3 is CASSPPGGQGYDKNIQYF. In DNA, the CDR3 is TGCGCCAGCAGCCCCCCTGGGGGACAGGGGTACGACAAAAACATTCAGTACTTC.

With regard to this clonotype: This may be a read error: a much more frequent sequence differs by one nucleotide. The chain uses TRBV28 and TRBJ2-5; TRBD1 is a possible D gene (6 bases). The J call may be incorrect, as the DNA end agrees better with TRBJ2-1. The germline CDR1 and CDR2 sequences are MDHEN and SYDVKM. The CDR3 runs 15 residues. CDR3 region: CASTTSDRRFETQFF. The CDR3 DNA is TGTGCCAGCACCACCTCAGACAGGCGTTTCGAGACCCAGTTCTTC.

The chain links TRBV5-1 to TRBJ2-5, with D perhaps TRBD2 (5 bases). Trimming took 5 bases from V and 2 from J, leaving 13 bases between them. The germline gives CDR1 SGHRS, CDR2 YFSETQ. CDR3 length: 14 residues. The CDR3 here is CASSPAGIQETQYF. The CDR3 bases are TGCGCCAGCAGTCCGGCGGGCATTCAAGAGACCCAGTACTTC.

This chain connects TRBV29-1 to TRBJ2-5, with TRBD2 identical over 9 bases. The trim removed 4 bases at V and 11 bases at J, leaving 14 bases unmatched. This CDR3 has 14 residues. Germline values: CDR1 SQVTM, CDR2 ANQGSEA. DNA of the CDR3: TGCAGCGTTGGCGGGGGGGAAGTCTACAATGAGCAGTACTTC. It encodes CSVGGGEVYNEQYF.

This chain connects TRBV6-5 to TRBJ2-1; no definite D call. CDR1 is MNHEY, CDR2 SVGAGI, per germline. V lost 0 bases to trimming and J lost 9 bases, with 15 bases between them. The CDR3 totals 15 residues. CDR3 nucleotide sequence: TGTGCCAGCAGTTACTCGAGTTTGGGTACCGGTGAGCAGTTCTTC. It specifies CASSYSSLGTGEQFF.

This clonotype was counted a few times. This sequence joins TRBV4-1 and TRBJ2-1; 10 positions match TRBD2. The CDR3 covers 21 residues. Trimming removed 0 bases from V and 3 bases from J; junction bases left unmatched: 17. Per germline, CDR1 MGHRA and CDR2 YSYEKL. This CDR3 reads CASSQDHVAGGTLPYYNEQFF. CDR3 DNA sequence: TGCGCCAGCAGCCAAGATCATGTAGCGGGGGGAACCTTGCCCTACTACAATGAGCAGTTCTTC.

V usage is TRBV20-1 and J usage is TRBJ2-7, with a tentative D call TRBD2 (6 bases). The CDR3 length is 13 residues. The V gene's germline CDR1 is DFQATT and CDR2 SNEGSKA (reference sequence). The V gene lost 3 bases and the J gene lost 4 bases, with 13 bases spanning the gap. CDR3 coding DNA: TGCAGTGCTAGGGGCTGGGGGGATTACGAGCAGTACTTC. Amino acid sequence: CSARGWGDYEQYF.